The clone carrying this T cell receptor (beta chain) was seen repeatedly, ten times or more. Antigen: not known. The library came from three nested PCR rounds adapted from ARM-PCR protocols. TCRdb itself ran the multiplex PCR reads through MiXCR, one entry per CDR3 protein. Among 70,000 to 90,000 distinct CDR3 sequences listed, around 70% were seen once. RNA was extracted from bulk tissue without any cell sorting. More than 3 cm separated this lung sample from the edge of the tumor. The sample is drawn from a study of tumor and adjacent non-tumor tissue in lung cancer. Study details: The cohort had approximately 13 adenocarcinoma, a couple of squamous cell and 1 small cell patients.

General study results and limits: Higher tumor TCR diversity was associated with shorter survival. Top 100 clones took a larger repertoire share in normal lung.

Trimming stripped 3 bases from V and 4 bases from J, with 9 bases between. Germline lookup yields CDR1 LNHNV and CDR2 YYDKDF (reference sequence). The CDR3 length is 13 residues. The sequence was obtained from a woman aged 45-65 years with non-small cell lung cancer. What was sequenced was distant non-tumor lung tissue. The chain employs TRBV15 and TRBJ1-2, with D perhaps TRBD1 (6 bases). The CDR3 sequence is CATSSGTFYGYTF. For the CDR3, the DNA is TGTGCCACCAGCAGCGGGACATTCTATGGCTACACCTTC.